These 6 T cell receptor beta chains share one sample of origin, sequenced in a study of cytomegalovirus exposure and HLA in healthy donors. Using immunoSEQ multiplex PCR, the repertoire was profiled, and TCRdb retains in-frame clones only, with some absent. Among approximately 110,000 clones listed, about 90% were seen once. The material sequenced was PBMCs. Receptor source: a woman between 18 and 29 years old in good health and CMV-seronegative.

The V and J genes are TRBV7-6 and TRBJ2-1; 11 bases map to TRBD2. CDR1 and CDR2 from the germline V gene are SGHVS and FNYEAQ. With 1 base clipped from V and 7 bases from J, the junction kept 12 bases outside the gene matches. The CDR3 consists of 18 residues. CDR3 sequence reads: CASSLGGGLAGGGNEQFF. The CDR3 DNA reads as TGTGCCAGCAGCTTAGGTGGCGGGCTAGCGGGAGGAGGGAATGAGCAGTTCTTC.

The chain combines TRBV7-2 with TRBJ1-6; no clear D. The CDR3 is 16 residues long. V was shortened by 7 bases and J by 0 bases, with 13 bases between the two germline ends. Germline V gives CDR1 SGHTA, CDR2 FQGNSA. Written as DNA, the CDR3 is TGTGCCAGCACCTCACAGTCGAGCTCCTATAATTCACCCCTCCACTTT. Its translation: CASTSQSSSYNSPLHF.

The count of this clone is one. V usage is TRBV6-5 and J usage is TRBJ1-2; TRBD1 is a possible D gene (6 bases). Trimming took off 6 bases at V and 4 bases at J, with 12 bases between the two ends. CDR3 length: 13 amino acids. Germline CDR1 and CDR2: MNHEY and SVGAGI. This chain's CDR3 is CASRRQDPYGYTF. In nucleotides, the CDR3 is TGTGCCAGCAGGAGACAGGACCCCTATGGCTACACCTTC.

The rearrangement joins TRBV30 to TRBJ2-5, with TRBD2 identical over 7 bases. V trimming: 5 bases; J trimming: 5 bases; junction bases outside the gene matches: 11. This CDR3 comprises 14 residues. Germline-derived CDR1 and CDR2 are GTSNPN and SVGIG (reference sequence). In DNA form, the CDR3 reads TGTGCCTGGGACCGCGGACTAGTATCCGAGACCCAGTACTTC. Translated: CAWDRGLVSETQYF.

V usage is TRBV4-2 and J usage is TRBJ2-1, with 11 nucleotides matching TRBD2. Per germline, CDR1 LGHNA and CDR2 YNFKEQ. After removal of 1 base from V and 7 bases from J, the junction contained 9 bases not matched to a gene. CDR3 size: 17 residues. The CDR3 DNA reads as TGTGCCAGCAGCCAAGGTAGCGGGGGGGGCCTCGGGAATGAGCAGTTCTTC. Protein sequence: CASSQGSGGGLGNEQFF.

This chain connects TRBV5-1 to TRBJ1-2; no clear D. The CDR3 consists of 15 residues. Trimming left V 4 bases short and J 6 bases short, with 19 bases between. Germline loops: CDR1 SGHRS, CDR2 YFSETQ. CDR3 nucleotides: TGCGCCAGCAGCCCCCTGGCGGGGAGGTCGGATGGCTACACCTTC. This gives the protein CASSPLAGRSDGYTF.